This T cell receptor (beta chain) was identified during a study of tissue T cells after allogeneic stem cell transplantation. On this clone: Its antigen is currently unknown. Genes and germline come from the mouse. From the germline J gene comes the end of the CDR3, since the read stops 1 residue before it.

Sequencing of TCRbeta CDR3 at survey depth gave sequences and template counts. The repertoire was sequenced with immunoSEQ multiplex PCR; TCRdb's copy has only in-frame clones and lacks some. The sample includes roughly 4,700 clones, about 34% of them seen just once. Study-wide results and limits: Few T cell clones were shared across patients, but motif clusters showed tissue-specific shared signatures. Only a limited share of tissue TCRs appeared in blood or spleen.

Time point denoted: mouse harvest day 14 after allogeneic transplant. The graft held 10^6 splenic CD5+ T cells and 10^7 T-cell-depleted bone marrow cells. This mouse GVHD model was MHC-mismatched B6 to BALB/c, profiled day 7 or 14. Trimming removed 6 bases at V and 0 bases at J, with 9 bases between. Per germline, CDR1 GFQATS and CDR2 STVNSAI. The CDR3 length is 13 residues. Material for sequencing was skin. The chain combines TRBV20 with TRBJ2-1; possible D gene TRBD1, 5 bases. The clonotype originates from a female BALB/c mouse given C57BL/6 T cells with graft-versus-host disease after an allogeneic hematopoietic cell transplant. CDR3 DNA (partial): TGTGGTGCCCTAGACAGTAACTATGCTGAGCAGTTC. The encoded protein is CGALDSNYAEQF. The full CDR3 sequence reads CGALDSNYAEQFF.